The TCR beta chain under discussion was sequenced for a study of T cells after yellow fever vaccination. Study results and caveats: At 96% for CD4 and 75% to 90% for CD8, most primary-vaccination clones showed up again after the booster. A minor fraction of clonotypes spanned both CD4 and CD8 compartments.

This CDR3 is 13 amino acids long. Germline V gene sequence: CDR1 MNHEY, CDR2 SVGEGT. V lost 8 bases, J lost 7 bases, and 12 bases lay in between. TCRdb ran MiXCR on the 5' RACE reads and lists one entry per CDR3 protein. The sample lists 120,000 or so distinct CDR3 sequences; 15% were seen once. For this clonotype: Its matching antigen is unknown.

This sample comprised CD8+ T cells sorted from PBMCs, obtained 5 days after the yellow fever booster vaccination. The receptor was derived from a man younger than 30 who received the YFV17D yellow fever vaccine. The V and J genes are TRBV6-2 or TRBV6-3 and TRBJ1-6, with a weak D call TRBD1 (5 bases). CDR3 in DNA: TGTGCCAGCTCACAGGTTCTCAATTCACCCCTCCACTTT. Translation gives CASSQVLNSPLHF.